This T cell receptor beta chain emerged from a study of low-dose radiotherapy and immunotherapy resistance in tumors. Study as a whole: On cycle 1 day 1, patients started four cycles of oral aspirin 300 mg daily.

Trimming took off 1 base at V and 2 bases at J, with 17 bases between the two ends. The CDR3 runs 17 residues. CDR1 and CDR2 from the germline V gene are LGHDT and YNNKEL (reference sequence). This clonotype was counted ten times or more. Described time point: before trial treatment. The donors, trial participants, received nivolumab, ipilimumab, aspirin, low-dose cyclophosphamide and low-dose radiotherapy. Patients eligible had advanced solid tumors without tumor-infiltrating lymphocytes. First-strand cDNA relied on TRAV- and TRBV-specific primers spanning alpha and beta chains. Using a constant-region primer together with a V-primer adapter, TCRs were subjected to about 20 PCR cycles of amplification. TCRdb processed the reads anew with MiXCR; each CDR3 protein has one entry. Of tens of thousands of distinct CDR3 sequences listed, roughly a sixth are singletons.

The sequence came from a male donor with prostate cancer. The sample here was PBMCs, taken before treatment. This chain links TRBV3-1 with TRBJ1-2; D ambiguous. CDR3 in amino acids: CASSQVLDVTANYGYTF. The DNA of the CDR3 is TGTGCCAGCAGCCAAGTTCTCGACGTCACAGCAAACTATGGCTACACCTTC.